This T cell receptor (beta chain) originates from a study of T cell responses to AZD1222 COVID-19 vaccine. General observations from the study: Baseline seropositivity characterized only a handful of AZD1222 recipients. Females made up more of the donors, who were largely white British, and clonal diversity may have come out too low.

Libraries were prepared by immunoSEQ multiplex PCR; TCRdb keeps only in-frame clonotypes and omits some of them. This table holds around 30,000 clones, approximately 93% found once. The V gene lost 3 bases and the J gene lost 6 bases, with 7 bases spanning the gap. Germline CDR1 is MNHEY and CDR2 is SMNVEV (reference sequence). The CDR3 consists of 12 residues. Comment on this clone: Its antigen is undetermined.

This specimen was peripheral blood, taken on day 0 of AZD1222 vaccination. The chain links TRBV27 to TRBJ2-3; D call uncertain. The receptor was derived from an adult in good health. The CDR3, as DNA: TGTGCCAGCAGTTTCCCGCCGGATACGCAGTATTTT. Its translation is CASSFPPDTQYF.